This T cell receptor (beta chain) was captured by sequencing in a study of blood T cells in healthy people across ages. Study results and caveats: The long-lived group displayed more naive CD4+ cells, plus higher diversity, than the aged donors did.

Each donor supplied 7.5 to 10 milliliters of peripheral blood. Per sample, extraction of total RNA gave at least 6 micrograms in every case. This clonotype came up a few times. Antigen: not known. Looked up from germline, CDR1 is LGHNA and CDR2 is YSLEER. The CDR3 has 15 amino acids. V was shortened by 0 bases and J by 7 bases, with 16 bases between the two germline ends. Next came a second PCR, run for about 6 to 12 cycles, which used a sample-barcoded 5' primer along with a J-beta primer mix. MiXCR was run by TCRdb on the 5' RACE reads, yielding one entry per CDR3 protein. The sample carries roughly 700,000 distinct CDR3 sequences, approximately 50% recorded once.

The V call is TRBV4-3, the J call TRBJ2-7; D might be TRBD2 (6 bases). Material for sequencing was blood. This TCR came from an older woman in good health. The CDR3 sequence is CASSQDGLAWNEQYF. CDR3 nucleotide sequence: TGCGCCAGCAGCCAAGATGGCCTAGCGTGGAATGAGCAGTACTTC.